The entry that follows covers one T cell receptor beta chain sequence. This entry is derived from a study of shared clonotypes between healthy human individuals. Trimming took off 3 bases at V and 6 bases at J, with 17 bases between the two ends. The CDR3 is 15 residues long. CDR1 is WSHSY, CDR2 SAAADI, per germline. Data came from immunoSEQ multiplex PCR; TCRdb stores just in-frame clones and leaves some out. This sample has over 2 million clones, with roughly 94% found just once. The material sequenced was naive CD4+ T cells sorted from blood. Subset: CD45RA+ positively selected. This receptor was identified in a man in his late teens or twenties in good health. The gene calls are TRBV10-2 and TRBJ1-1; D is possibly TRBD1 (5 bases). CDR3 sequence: CASSDPAGGYPEAFF. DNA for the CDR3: TGCGCCAGCAGTGACCCAGCTGGGGGGTACCCTGAAGCTTTCTTT.